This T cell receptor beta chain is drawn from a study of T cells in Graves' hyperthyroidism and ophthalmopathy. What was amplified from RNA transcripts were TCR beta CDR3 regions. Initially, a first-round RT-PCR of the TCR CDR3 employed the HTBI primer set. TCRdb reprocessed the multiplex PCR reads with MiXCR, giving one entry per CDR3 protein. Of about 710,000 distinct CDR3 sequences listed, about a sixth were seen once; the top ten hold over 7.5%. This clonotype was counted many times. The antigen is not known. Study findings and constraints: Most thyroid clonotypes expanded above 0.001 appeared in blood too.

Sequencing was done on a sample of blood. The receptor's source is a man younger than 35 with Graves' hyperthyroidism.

The CDR3 spells CASSVPGQGQYEQYF. Written as DNA, the CDR3 is TGTGCCAGCAGCGTCCCGGGACAGGGTCAGTACGAGCAGTACTTC. The chain links TRBV28 to TRBJ2-7; 9 bases fit TRBD1. The V segment lost 6 bases and the J segment 4 bases; nucleotides outside the gene matches: 10. The germline V gene has CDR1 MDHEN and CDR2 SYDVKM. The CDR3 contains 15 residues.